One sample yielded the 31 T cell receptor beta chains listed below, sequenced in a study of T cells in women clearing cervical HPV infection. Data came from immunoSEQ multiplex PCR; TCRdb stores just in-frame clones and leaves some out. This listing includes around 39,000 clones. The sequenced material came from blood buffy coat. The receptors were gathered from a woman between 18 and 69 years old with a cervical HPV16 infection that either progressed to CIN3+ or cleared (not recorded which).

About this clone: The read halts 3 residues ahead of the CDR3 end, with the missing end drawn from the germline J gene. The chain is built from TRBV2 and TRBJ2-3, with 7 bases matching TRBD1. Germline CDR1 is SNHLY and CDR2 is FYNNEI. V was clipped by 6 bases and J by 2 bases; unmatched bases: 5. CDR3 length: 14 residues. Incomplete CDR3 DNA: TGTGCCAGCAGCCGGGACAGCAACACAGATACG. Protein sequence: CASSRDSNTDT. The CDR3 as a whole reads CASSRDSNTDTQYF.

The chain's CDR3 is CASRQGGETQYF. The DNA read from the CDR3 is TGTGCCAGCAGGCAGGGGGGAGAGACG. V is TRBV2 and J is TRBJ2-3, with TRBD1 as a possible D gene (7 bases). The sequence runs out 3 residues before the end of the CDR3; the remainder is reconstructed from the germline J gene. Germline-derived CDR1 and CDR2 are SNHLY and FYNNEI. The CDR3 is made up of 12 amino acids.

Concerning this clone itself: The read ends 3 residues before the CDR3 terminus; that terminus is restored from the germline J gene. This chain connects TRBV6-2 or TRBV6-3 to TRBJ2-7, with a tentative D call TRBD2 (6 bases). Germline V CDR1 and CDR2: MNHEY, SVGEGT. The V and J ends lost 5 bases and 2 bases respectively, with 13 bases between them. The CDR3 extends over 14 amino acids. The chain's CDR3 is CASSPIAVTYEQYF. CDR3 DNA, as far as it was read: TGTGCCAGCAGTCCCATAGCGGTAACCTACGAG.

CDR3 DNA (partial): TGCAGTGCTTGGGGGAGGGGAGGACTAAACACCGGGGAG. This sequence encodes CSAWGRGGLNTGE. The whole CDR3 region reads CSAWGRGGLNTGELFF. V is TRBV20-1 and J is TRBJ2-2; 7 bases match TRBD2. The DNA ends 3 residues before the CDR3 does, and the rest of the CDR3 is filled in from the germline J gene. The CDR3 extends over 16 amino acids. The germline CDR1 and CDR2 sequences are DFQATT and SNEGSKA (reference sequence). V gave up 5 bases and J gave up 2 bases; unmatched junction bases: 11.

Regarding this clone: The read halts 3 residues ahead of the CDR3 end, with the missing end drawn from the germline J gene. This chain uses TRBV7-9 with TRBJ1-1, with 10 bases lining up with TRBD1. The CDR3 length is 14 residues. J gave up 5 bases and V 1 base, and 1 base lay outside the gene matches. Per germline, CDR1 SEHNR and CDR2 FQNEAQ (reference sequence). The CDR3 loop is CASSLGGQGTEAFF. The DNA read from the CDR3 is TGTGCCAGCAGCTTAGGGGGACAGGGGACTGAA.

With regard to this clone: The CDR3 end lies 3 residues beyond the end of the read and is filled in from the germline J gene. This chain uses TRBV6-2 or TRBV6-3 with TRBJ2-7; TRBD2 might be the D (7 bases). The CDR3 is 16 amino acids. V was shortened by 2 bases and J by 2 bases, with 16 bases between the two germline ends. Per the germline V gene, CDR1 is MNHEY and CDR2 is SVGEGT. The CDR3: CASSYGNAGAPYEQYF. The CDR3 bases that were read are TGTGCCAGCAGTTACGGGAACGCGGGGGCCCCCTACGAG.

The CDR3 bases that were read are TGTGCCAGCAGTGAAGCGCTTGGAGGGGGTCAGCCC. Its translation is CASSEALGGGQP. The full CDR3 reads CASSEALGGGQPQHF. The chain combines TRBV2 with TRBJ1-5, with a tentative D call TRBD1 (6 bases). Read data end 3 residues before the CDR3 end; the end is taken from the germline J gene. Per the germline V gene, CDR1 is SNHLY and CDR2 is FYNNEI. The CDR3 covers 15 residues. V was trimmed by 0 bases and J by 6 bases, leaving 12 bases between them.

On this clone: The read falls 3 residues short of the CDR3 end, and the missing part is taken from the germline J gene. This chain uses TRBV20-1 with TRBJ1-6, with D unresolved. CDR3 length: 13 amino acids. Germline V gene lookup returns CDR1 DFQATT and CDR2 SNEGSKA (reference sequence). Trimming shortened V by 6 bases and J by 10 bases, and 16 bases separated the two germline ends. The CDR3 reads CSAHRGIGSPLHF. CDR3 DNA, as far as it was read: TGCAGTGCCCATCGGGGTATCGGATCACCC.

On this clone itself: The read terminates 3 residues before the CDR3 end, so the remaining end is supplied by the germline J gene. V gene TRBV30 combines with J gene TRBJ1-3, with 8 positions matching TRBD1. The V gene end was trimmed by 5 bases and the J gene end by 3 bases; junction bases not matched to a gene: 9. Looked up from germline, CDR1 is GTSNPN and CDR2 is SVGIG (reference sequence). CDR3 size: 15 residues. The sequenced CDR3 bases are TGTGCCTGGGAAAATGGACAGGGCGGTGGAAACACC. Residues: CAWENGQGGGNT. The CDR3 reads in full as CAWENGQGGGNTIYF.

With regard to this clone: With the read ending 3 residues before the CDR3 end, the germline J gene is used to fill in that end. The chain joins TRBV18 to TRBJ1-4, with 7 positions matching TRBD1. Trimming cost V 6 bases and J 0 bases; bases outside gene matches: 1. The germline V gene encodes CDR1 KGHSH and CDR2 LQKENI. This CDR3 has 14 residues. CDR3 DNA, as far as it was read: TGTGCCAGCTCCGGGACAGCAACTAATGAAAAA. Translated, it gives CASSGTATNEK. The full CDR3 sequence reads CASSGTATNEKLFF.

As concerns this clone: The read gets to within 3 residues of the CDR3 end, and the germline J gene fills in the rest. The chain recombines TRBV9 with TRBJ1-1; D call uncertain. CDR3 size: 14 residues. V gave up 3 bases and J gave up 7 bases, with 16 bases separating them. The V gene's germline CDR1 is SGDLS and CDR2 YYNGEE. CDR3 DNA (partial): TGTGCCAGCAGCGCCGCTAGCGGGGTGGGTGAA. It yields the protein CASSAASGVGE. Given in full, the CDR3 is CASSAASGVGEAFF.

Comment on this clone: The read ends 3 residues before the CDR3 terminus; that terminus is restored from the germline J gene. The chain links TRBV19 to TRBJ2-6, with D tentatively TRBD2 (7 bases). Looked up from germline, CDR1 is LNHDA and CDR2 is SQIVND (reference sequence). V lost 9 bases, J lost 4 bases, and 10 bases lay in between. The CDR3 extends over 13 amino acids. The sequenced CDR3 bases are TGTGCCAGCGGGGGGCCGGGGGCCAACGTC. Translating gives CASGGPGANV. The whole CDR3 region reads CASGGPGANVLTF. The full variable domain, with the rest looked up from reference TRBV19 and TRBJ2-6, is DGGITQSPKYLFRKEGQNVTLSCEQNLNHDAMYWYRQDPGQGLRLIYYSQIVNDFQKGDIAEGYSVSREKKESFPLTVTSAQKNPTAFYLCASGGPGANVLTFGAGSRLTVL.

Concerning this clone: Read sequence stops 3 residues before the CDR3 end, and the germline J gene provides the missing end. This rearrangement joins TRBV6-4 to TRBJ2-1; 7 positions match TRBD1. The V gene end was trimmed by 4 bases and the J gene end by 0 bases; junction bases not matched to a gene: 3. CDR3 length: 15 residues. The germline gives CDR1 MRHNA, CDR2 SNTAGT. Incomplete CDR3 DNA: TGTGCCAGCAGTGTGACAGGGAGCTCCTACAATGAG. Its translation: CASSVTGSSYNE. From start to end, the CDR3 is CASSVTGSSYNEQFF.

Concerning this clone itself: With the read ending 3 residues before the CDR3 end, the germline J gene is used to fill in that end. The chain is built from TRBV25-1 and TRBJ2-1, with 7 bases fitting TRBD1. From germline, CDR1 is MGHDK and CDR2 SYGVNS. V lost 1 base, J lost 0 bases, and 9 bases stayed unmatched. The CDR3 covers 18 residues. CDR3 DNA, as far as it was read: TGTGCCAGCAGTGAATTCGAGCGACAGGGTCCCTCCTACAATGAG. Encoded protein: CASSEFERQGPSYNE. The CDR3 in its entirety is CASSEFERQGPSYNEQFF.

Points on this clone: The read comes to an end 3 residues before the CDR3 does, leaving the germline J gene to fill in the end. The chain links TRBV28 to TRBJ2-3; TRBD1 agrees at 8 bases. Germline V gives CDR1 MDHEN, CDR2 SYDVKM. The CDR3 is 13 amino acids. The part of the CDR3 DNA that was read is TGTGCCAGCAGTCCTCAGACAGGGGCGTCG. Translation: CASSPQTGAS. The whole CDR3 is CASSPQTGASQYF.

Notes on this clone: The read falls 3 residues short of the CDR3 end, and the missing part is taken from the germline J gene. V is TRBV28 and J is TRBJ1-2; 8 bases agree with TRBD1. This CDR3 spans 15 amino acids. Losses at the gene ends were 5 bases for V and 3 bases for J; bases not matched to a gene: 8. From germline, CDR1 is MDHEN and CDR2 SYDVKM. The CDR3 sequence: CASSPGDRTDYGYTF. CDR3 DNA (partial): TGTGCCAGCAGTCCCGGGGACAGGACCGACTATGGC.

Of note for this clone: The read stops 3 residues short of the end of the CDR3; the missing end is completed from the germline J gene. Other DNA sequences in this sample translate to the same CDR3. V usage is TRBV2 and J usage is TRBJ1-6, with 10 bases matching TRBD1. Germline V gene data show CDR1 as SNHLY and CDR2 as FYNNEI. V lost 9 bases to trimming and J lost 10 bases; unmatched junction nucleotides: 9. The CDR3 has 14 residues. CDR3 bases read: TGTGCCAGTAGGAGGGACAGGGGCGGGTCACCC. This translates into CASRRDRGGSP. The CDR3 as a whole reads CASRRDRGGSPLHF.

About this clone itself: The read falls 3 residues short of the CDR3 end, and the missing part is taken from the germline J gene. The chain combines TRBV2 with TRBJ2-2, with a weak D call TRBD1 (5 bases). This CDR3 region has 14 residues. Germline loops: CDR1 SNHLY, CDR2 FYNNEI. The covered CDR3 bases are TGTGCCAGCTCTAAGGGGCAGGGTAATTCACCG. This encodes CASSKGQGNSP. The full CDR3 sequence reads CASSKGQGNSPLFF.

About this clone itself: The read terminates 3 residues ahead of where the CDR3 ends, so the germline J gene completes it. The chain recombines TRBV6-2 or TRBV6-3 with TRBJ2-3; possibly TRBD2 for D (5 bases). Per germline, CDR1 MNHEY and CDR2 SVGEGT. This CDR3 spans 17 amino acids. Trimming removed 6 bases from V and 3 bases from J, with 22 bases in between. Partial CDR3 DNA: TGTGCCAGCAGCCAAAGTTATGGTGTAGCGACTACAGATACG. Translated: CASSQSYGVATTDT. The CDR3 as a whole reads CASSQSYGVATTDTQYF.

A note on this clone: The read gets to within 3 residues of the CDR3 end, and the germline J gene fills in the rest. The V gene is TRBV19, the J gene TRBJ1-2, with D perhaps matching TRBD1 (6 bases). The CDR3 length is 13 residues. CDR1 and CDR2 (germline): LNHDA, SQIVND (reference sequence). CDR3 protein: CASSGTLDYDYTF. CDR3 bases read: TGTGCCAGTAGCGGGACACTAGACTACGAC.

Regarding this clone: The observed sequence ends 3 residues before the CDR3 terminus, with the missing tail filled in from the germline J gene. Other DNA sequences from this sample encode an identical CDR3 as well. V gene TRBV19 combines with J gene TRBJ1-3, with D perhaps TRBD1 (5 bases). Germline lookup yields CDR1 LNHDA and CDR2 SQIVND (reference sequence). The CDR3 runs 15 residues. The V end lost 3 bases, the J end lost 3 bases, and 12 bases lay between the germline ends. The CDR3 is CASSIGQGFGNTIYF. Partial CDR3 DNA: TGTGCCAGTAGTATCGGGCAGGGTTTTGGAAACACC.

Worth noting for this clone: The CDR3 is cut off 3 residues early in the read; its end comes from the germline J gene. The gene calls are TRBV2 and TRBJ1-2, with D maybe TRBD1 (5 bases). The CDR3 sequence is 16 residues long. Trimming pared 10 bases from V and 4 bases from J, leaving 25 bases between. Per germline, CDR1 SNHLY and CDR2 FYNNEI. Incomplete CDR3 DNA: TGTGCCACCTCCCGTGGGGGGATACAGGAGTCCTATGGC. It encodes CATSRGGIQESYG. The entire CDR3 protein is CATSRGGIQESYGYTF. The variable domain in full, with the rest retrieved from reference TRBV2 and TRBJ1-2, is EPEVTQTPSHQVTQMGQEVILRCVPISNHLYFYWYRQILGQKVEFLVSFYNNEISEKSEIFDDQFSVERPDGSNFTLKIRSTKLEDSAMYFCATSRGGIQESYGYTFGSGTRLTVV.

About this clone itself: The read ends 3 residues shy of where the CDR3 ends; the end is completed using the germline J gene. This chain uses TRBV30 with TRBJ1-4; no firm D call. The CDR3 spans 13 residues. The V end lost 8 bases, the J end lost 7 bases, and 17 bases lay between the germline ends. Germline V gene data show CDR1 as GTSNPN and CDR2 as SVGIG (reference sequence). This chain's CDR3 is CATTSQKGEKLFF. The sequenced part of the CDR3 DNA is TGTGCCACCACCTCCCAAAAGGGTGAAAAA.

Concerning this clone: With the read ending 3 residues before the CDR3 end, the germline J gene is used to fill in that end. This sequence joins TRBV2 and TRBJ2-1; D might be TRBD2 (7 bases). CDR3 length: 15 amino acids. V was trimmed by 6 bases and J by 7 bases, leaving 19 bases between them. Germline V CDR1 and CDR2: SNHLY, FYNNEI. The CDR3 sequence is CASSRTGRDANEQFF. The sequenced part of the CDR3 DNA is TGTGCCAGCAGCCGAACAGGGAGGGACGCGAATGAG.

On this clone itself: The missing CDR3 end, 3 residues past where the read stops, is filled in from the germline J gene. The chain couples TRBV30 to TRBJ1-2; 8 bases line up with TRBD1. CDR1 GTSNPN and CDR2 SVGIG come from the germline V gene (reference sequence). Trimming removed 0 bases from V and 7 bases from J; junction bases left unmatched: 10. This CDR3 has 15 residues. CDR3 DNA, as far as it was read: TGTGCCTGGAGTGTACTCAGGGGGCAATCTGGTGGC. As protein: CAWSVLRGQSGG. The whole CDR3 region reads CAWSVLRGQSGGYTF.

Worth noting for this clone: The DNA ends 3 residues before the CDR3 does, and the rest of the CDR3 is filled in from the germline J gene. The gene calls are TRBV30 and TRBJ2-7, with 8 bases that match TRBD1. This CDR3 is built from 15 residues. Unmatched junction bases numbered 8, after V lost 1 base and J lost 3 bases. From germline, CDR1 is GTSNPN and CDR2 SVGIG (reference sequence). CDR3 residues: CAWSGAEGQDYEQYF. CDR3 bases read: TGTGCCTGGAGTGGGGCCGAGGGACAGGACTACGAG.

On this clone itself: The sequenced fragment ends 3 residues before the CDR3 boundary, so the rest is inferred from the germline J gene. The chain carries TRBV19 and TRBJ1-5; D may be TRBD1 (6 bases). V gave up 8 bases and J gave up 7 bases, with 15 bases separating them. The CDR3 has 13 residues. Germline values: CDR1 LNHDA, CDR2 SQIVND (reference sequence). The part of the CDR3 DNA that was read is TGTGCCAGTCAGGCGGGGGGCCGACAGCCC. Protein product: CASQAGGRQP. The whole CDR3 sequence is CASQAGGRQPQHF.

CDR3 protein: CSVHPQRPAGETYEQYF. The covered CDR3 bases are TGCAGCGTACACCCCCAACGGCCAGCGGGAGAAACCTACGAG. The genes are TRBV29-1 and TRBJ2-7; TRBD2 aligns across 8 bases. The CDR3 extends 3 residues past the end of the read, so its final part is completed from the germline J gene. The germline gives CDR1 SQVTM, CDR2 ANQGSEA. The V and J ends lost 6 bases and 2 bases, in that order; junction bases with no gene match: 18. The CDR3 is 17 residues long.

In regard to this clone: The CDR3 end is not reached by the read, which stops 3 residues before it; the germline J gene fills it in. The chain is built from TRBV7-9 and TRBJ1-2; D uncertain. Germline V gives CDR1 SEHNR, CDR2 FQNEAQ (reference sequence). The CDR3 contains 14 residues. The CDR3 DNA, read in part, is TGTGCCAGCAGCTTCGGCGGATTGAACTACGAC. This translates into CASSFGGLNYD. The entire CDR3 reads CASSFGGLNYDYTF. Supplemented by reference TRBV7-9 and TRBJ1-2, the full variable domain reads DTGVSQNPRHKITKRGQNVTFRCDPISEHNRLYWYRQTLGQGPEFLTYFQNEAQLEKSRLLSDRFSAERPKGSFSTLEIQRTEQGDSAMYLCASSFGGLNYDYTFGSGTRLTVV.

As regards this clone: The junction departs from germline at one end; a sequencing error may be responsible. The CDR3 goes on 3 residues after the read ends, and that part is filled in from the germline J gene. The J gene is TRBJ1-5, the V gene TRBV19; the D is unclear. Per the germline V gene, CDR1 is LNHDA and CDR2 is SQIVND (reference sequence). CDR3 length: 16 residues. CDR3 DNA (partial): TGTGCCAGTAGTTTAGATTATTGCTCCGGTGGTCAGCCC. Its protein product is CASSLDYCSGGQP. The full CDR3 reads CASSLDYCSGGQPQHF.

About this clone: Read data end 3 residues before the CDR3 end; the end is taken from the germline J gene. The rearrangement uses TRBV7-6 and TRBJ2-1; TRBD1 agrees at 7 bases. The CDR3 covers 15 residues. CDR1 and CDR2 from the germline V gene are SGHVS and FNYEAQ. Trimming took 2 bases from V and 1 from J; bases not matched to a gene: 2. The CDR3 DNA, read in part, is TGTGCCAGCAGCTTACGACAGGGTTCCTACAATGAG. Amino acids: CASSLRQGSYNE. From start to end, the CDR3 is CASSLRQGSYNEQFF. Complete variable domain (other parts from reference TRBV7-6 and TRBJ2-1): GAGVSQSPRYKVTKRGQDVALRCDPISGHVSLYWYRQALGQGPEFLTYFNYEAQQDKSGLPNDRFSAERPEGSISTLTIQRTEQRDSAMYRCASSLRQGSYNEQFFGPGTRLTVL.